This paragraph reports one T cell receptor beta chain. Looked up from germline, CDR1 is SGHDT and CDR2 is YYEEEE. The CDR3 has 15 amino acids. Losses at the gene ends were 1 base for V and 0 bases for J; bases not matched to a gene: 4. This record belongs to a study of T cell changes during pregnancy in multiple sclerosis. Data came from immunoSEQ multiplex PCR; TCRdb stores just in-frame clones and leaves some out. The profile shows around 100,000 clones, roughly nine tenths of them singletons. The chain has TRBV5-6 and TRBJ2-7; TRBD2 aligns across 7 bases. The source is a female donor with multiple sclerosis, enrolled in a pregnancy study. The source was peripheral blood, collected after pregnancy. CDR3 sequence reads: CASSLSGDGSYEQYF. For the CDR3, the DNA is TGTGCCAGCAGCTTGAGCGGGGACGGCTCCTACGAGCAGTACTTC.